The clone carrying this T cell receptor beta chain showed up just once. Its antigen is unknown. A couple of CD3G-deficient patients had more severe autoimmunity; all had some. At testing, patients were 2 to 39 years old, with reduced naive and increased memory T-cell proportions. Regulatory (CD25-high CD127-low) and conventional (CD25-low CD127-high) CD4+ T cells were sorted separately. The PCR used 52 TRBV and 13 TRBJ primers. Assay used: immunoSEQ multiplex PCR; TCRdb lists only in-frame clones, some missing. Of about 35,000 clones detected, roughly 90% appear once; the ten largest clones hold under 2.5%. This record comes from a study of regulatory T cells. Germline lookup yields CDR1 MNHNS and CDR2 SASEGT. The V end lost 7 bases, the J end lost 6 bases, and 18 bases lay between the germline ends. The CDR3 runs 14 residues. Study findings and constraints: Hydrophobic residues at CDR3 positions 6 and 7 were enriched in conventional CD4+ T cells of CD3G-deficient patients. In patients, unique TRB V-J pairs were restricted and V/J usage skewed, especially in Tregs.

Sequenced sample: conventional CD4+ T cells sorted from blood. The V call is TRBV6-1, the J call TRBJ1-2; D gene ambiguous. The receptor was derived from a person aged 18-35 years with CD3G deficiency. As DNA, the CDR3 is TGTGCCAGCAAGATCGGCCTGGGCGGGGATGGCTACACCTTC. Protein: CASKIGLGGDGYTF.